This T cell receptor beta chain was found in a study of cytomegalovirus exposure and HLA in healthy donors. About the study: From donors who were HLA-typed, an early data release held 75 million to 85 million unique TCRs.

Findings of the study overall: Sequences of the TCR beta chain were said to predict the HLA-A and HLA-B alleles of most subjects accurately.

Both 60 Vbeta primers and 13 Jbeta primers went into the PCR. Clones were read by immunoSEQ multiplex PCR, and TCRdb kept only the in-frame ones, dropping some. The sample lists roughly 60,000 clones; more than 70% were seen once. After removal of 10 bases from V and 4 bases from J, the junction contained 7 bases not matched to a gene. Germline-derived CDR1 and CDR2 are MNHEY and SVGAGI. The CDR3 has 13 amino acids. In this sample, this clone turned up a few times. What it binds is not known. This TCR was recovered from a woman aged 25 to 39 in good health and CMV-seronegative. This chain uses TRBV6-5 with TRBJ1-5, with 7 bases aligning to TRBD1. Sequenced material: PBMCs. In nucleotides, the CDR3 is TGTGCCATCTTTCTACAGGGGAATCAGCCCCAGCATTTT. Its translation is CAIFLQGNQPQHF.